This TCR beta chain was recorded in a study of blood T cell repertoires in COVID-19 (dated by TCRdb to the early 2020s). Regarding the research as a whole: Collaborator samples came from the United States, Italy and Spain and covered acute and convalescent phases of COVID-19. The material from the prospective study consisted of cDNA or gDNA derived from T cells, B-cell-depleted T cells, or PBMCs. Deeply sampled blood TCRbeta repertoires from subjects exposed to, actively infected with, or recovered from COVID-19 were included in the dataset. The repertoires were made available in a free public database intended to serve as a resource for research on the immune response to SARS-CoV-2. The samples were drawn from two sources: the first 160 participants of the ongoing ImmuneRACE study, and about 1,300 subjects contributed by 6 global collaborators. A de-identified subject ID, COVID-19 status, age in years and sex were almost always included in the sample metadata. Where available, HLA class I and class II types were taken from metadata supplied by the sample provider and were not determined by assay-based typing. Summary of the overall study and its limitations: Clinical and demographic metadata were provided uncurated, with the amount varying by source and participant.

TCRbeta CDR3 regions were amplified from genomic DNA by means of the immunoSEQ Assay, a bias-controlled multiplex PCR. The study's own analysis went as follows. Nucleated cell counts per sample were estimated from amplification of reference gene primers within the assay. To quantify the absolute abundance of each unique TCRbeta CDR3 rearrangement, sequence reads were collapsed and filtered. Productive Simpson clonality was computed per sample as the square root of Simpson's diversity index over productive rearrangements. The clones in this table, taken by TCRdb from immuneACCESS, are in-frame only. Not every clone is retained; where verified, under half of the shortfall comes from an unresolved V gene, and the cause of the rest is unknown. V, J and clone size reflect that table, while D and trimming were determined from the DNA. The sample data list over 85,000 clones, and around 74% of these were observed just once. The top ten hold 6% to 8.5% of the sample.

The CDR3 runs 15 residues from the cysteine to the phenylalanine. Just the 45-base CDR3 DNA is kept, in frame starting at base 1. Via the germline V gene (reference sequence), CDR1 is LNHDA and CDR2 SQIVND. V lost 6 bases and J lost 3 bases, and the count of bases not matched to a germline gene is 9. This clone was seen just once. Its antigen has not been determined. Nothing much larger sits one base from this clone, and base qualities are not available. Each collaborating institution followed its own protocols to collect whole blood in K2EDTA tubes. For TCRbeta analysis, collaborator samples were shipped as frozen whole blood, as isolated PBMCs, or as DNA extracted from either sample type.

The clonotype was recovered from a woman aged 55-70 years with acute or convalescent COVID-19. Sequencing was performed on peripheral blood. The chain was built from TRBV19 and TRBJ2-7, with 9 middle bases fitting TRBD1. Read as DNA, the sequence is TGTGCCAGTAGATCGGGATCGGGACAGGGCTACGAGCAGTACTTC. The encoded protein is CASRSGSGQGYEQYF.